This TCR beta chain is drawn from a study of T cells expressing NK-cell markers. TCRdb reprocessed the 5' RACE reads; each CDR3 protein has one entry and no DNA is given. The sample totals about 440,000 distinct CDR3 sequences; its top ten clones hold 7.3%. CDR3 length equals 16 residues. Per germline, CDR1 MDHEN and CDR2 SYDVKM. Sequencing was performed on blood T cells: a sorted CD56 or NKG2C T cell subset, CD4+ or CD8+ T cells, or bulk PBMC T cells (not recorded which). The TCR originated in a woman between 18 and 69 years old in good health. The chain couples TRBV28 to TRBJ2-1; TCRdb picks TRBD2, but there is no DNA to check that call. CDR3 sequence: CASSSPGLAGGPGQFF.